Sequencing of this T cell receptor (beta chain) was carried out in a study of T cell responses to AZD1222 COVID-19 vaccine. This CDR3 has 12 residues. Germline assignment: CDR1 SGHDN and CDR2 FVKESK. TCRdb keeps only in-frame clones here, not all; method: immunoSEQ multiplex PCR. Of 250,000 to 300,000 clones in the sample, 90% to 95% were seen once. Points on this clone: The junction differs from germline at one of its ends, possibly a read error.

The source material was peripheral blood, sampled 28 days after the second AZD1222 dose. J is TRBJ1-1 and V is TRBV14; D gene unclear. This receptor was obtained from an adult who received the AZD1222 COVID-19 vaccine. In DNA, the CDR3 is TGTGCCAGCAGCCAAGATAGGTCGAAGGCTCTCTTT. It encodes CASSQDRSKALF.